This T cell receptor beta chain is drawn from a study of T-cell reconstitution after alpha-beta-depleted transplantation in children (dated by TCRdb to the mid-2010s). Regarding the study in general: Using TCR repertoire profiling, the study quantitatively followed how T-cell immune reconstitution unfolded in children after TCRalphabeta/CD19-depleted allogeneic hematopoietic cell transplantation.

Remarks on this clonotype: Its antigen specificity is not known. There are no base qualities to consult, and no much larger clone falls within one base.

Overall results and qualifications from the work: Hyperexpanded clone frequencies declined over subsequent months; after one year, T-cell counts and TCRbeta diversity were mostly attributed to newly produced T cells. The apparently early alphabetaT-cell count recovery about two months after transplant was reportedly dependent on only several hundred rapidly expanded clones derived from non-depleted graft cells. In some patients, the high TCRbeta diversity seen at day 60 was put down to recipient T cells and intrathymic progenitors that had survived conditioning.

CDR3 length: 16 amino acids, cysteine to phenylalanine. Just the 48-base CDR3 DNA is kept, in frame starting at base 1. Library preparation used PCR. The sequencing machine was an Illumina HiSeq 2500. Molecular barcoding was employed in the preparation of TCR libraries, with unique molecular identifiers being used to normalize TCRbeta repertoire quantification. TCRdb itself trimmed the public reads at Q25 with fastp, ran MiXCR and retained productive beta chains. Rows are combined by CDR3 protein, so each entry shows the most common genes and DNA. In this sample the table shows a few hundred thousand distinct CDR3 sequences, around two fifths of which occur a single time. The ten largest clones add up to 27% of the sample. The treatment or condition label for this specimen denotes: allogeneic hematopoietic cell transplantation with graft depleted of TCRalphabeta T cells and CD19 B cells. TCRalphabeta/CD19-depleted allogeneic hematopoietic cell grafts were given to the transplant recipients, all of whom were children.

This specimen consisted of PBMCs, obtained before TCRalphabeta/CD19-depleted stem cell transplant. The V and J segments used are TRBV21-1 and TRBJ2-6; TRBD1 is taken as the D call from the table, unchecked against the DNA. TRBV21-1 is a listed pseudogene. The clonotype was recovered from a girl aged 2-10 years with aplastic anemia, due to receive a stem cell transplant. The CDR3 has the sequence CASSKQQGPGANVLTF. The DNA is as follows: TGTGCCAGCAGCAAGCAGCAGGGACCTGGGGCCAACGTCCTGACTTTC.